A selection of T cell receptor beta chains follows, all from one sample in a study of PD-1 blockade in mismatch repair-deficient tumors. Produced via immunoSEQ multiplex PCR; TCRdb's table is partial and in-frame only. Of approximately 130,000 clones detected, about 88% appear once; the ten largest clones hold approximately 12%. This specimen was peripheral blood, taken 44 weeks after starting pembrolizumab. All receptors come from an adult with mismatch repair-deficient cancer. CDR3s include the opening cysteine and the closing phenylalanine or tryptophan. The order of the fields is D gene, clone size, J gene, V gene, CDR3 length, CDR3 protein, CDR3 DNA. The D gene is left open where the match is weak. A clone size is listed for some rows: how often the clone was seen (once, few, many), or a class if it is expanded.

D gene: TRBD2
clone size: -
J gene: TRBJ2-1
V gene: TRBV4-1
CDR3 length: 16
CDR3 protein: CASSQSLAGPYNEQFF
CDR3 DNA: TGCGCCAGCAGCCAGTCCCTAGCGGGCCCCTACAATGAGCAGTTCTTC

D gene: TRBD2
clone size: -
J gene: TRBJ2-2
V gene: TRBV28
CDR3 length: 14
CDR3 protein: CASSLVGGTGELFF
CDR3 DNA: TGTGCCAGCAGTTTGGTGGGGGGGACCGGGGAGCTGTTTTTT

D gene: TRBD2
clone size: -
J gene: TRBJ2-1
V gene: TRBV6-4
CDR3 length: 15
CDR3 protein: CASSPQPAGNNEQFF
CDR3 DNA: TGTGCCAGCAGTCCTCAACCAGCGGGAAACAATGAGCAGTTCTTC

D gene: TRBD2
clone size: -
J gene: TRBJ2-1
V gene: TRBV6-6
CDR3 length: 14
CDR3 protein: CASSGLAGYNEQFF
CDR3 DNA: TGTGCCAGCAGTGGACTAGCGGGGTACAATGAGCAGTTCTTC

D gene: TRBD2
clone size: -
J gene: TRBJ2-2
V gene: TRBV11-3
CDR3 length: 13
CDR3 protein: CASRKTSDGELFF
CDR3 DNA: TGTGCCAGCAGGAAGACTAGCGACGGGGAGCTGTTTTTT

D gene: -
clone size: few
J gene: TRBJ2-1
V gene: TRBV6-5
CDR3 length: 14
CDR3 protein: CASSETGEGNEQFF
CDR3 DNA: TGTGCCAGCAGTGAAACAGGGGAGGGCAATGAGCAGTTCTTC

D gene: TRBD2
clone size: -
J gene: TRBJ2-3
V gene: TRBV9
CDR3 length: 16
CDR3 protein: CASSVEETSGTDTQYF
CDR3 DNA: TGTGCCAGCAGCGTAGAAGAGACTAGCGGCACAGATACGCAGTATTTT

D gene: TRBD1
clone size: -
J gene: TRBJ1-2
V gene: TRBV2
CDR3 length: 14
CDR3 protein: CASSSRQGAGGYTF
CDR3 DNA: TGTGCCAGCAGTAGCCGACAGGGGGCCGGCGGCTACACCTTC

D gene: -
clone size: medium-sized
J gene: TRBJ2-7
V gene: TRBV18
CDR3 length: 11
CDR3 protein: CASSPDYEQYF
CDR3 DNA: TGTGCCAGCTCACCTGACTACGAGCAGTACTTC

D gene: -
clone size: few
J gene: TRBJ2-7
V gene: TRBV6-5
CDR3 length: 11
CDR3 protein: CASSSTYEQYF
CDR3 DNA: TGTGCCAGCAGCTCAACTTACGAGCAGTACTTC

D gene: TRBD2
clone size: -
J gene: TRBJ2-7
V gene: TRBV5-1
CDR3 length: 15
CDR3 protein: CASSFRASGAYEQYF
CDR3 DNA: TGCGCCAGCAGCTTTAGGGCTAGCGGGGCCTACGAGCAGTACTTC

D gene: -
clone size: -
J gene: TRBJ2-1
V gene: TRBV5-1
CDR3 length: 15
CDR3 protein: CASSLKAFSYNEQFF
CDR3 DNA: TGCGCCAGCAGCTTGAAGGCCTTCTCCTACAATGAGCAGTTCTTC

D gene: -
clone size: -
J gene: TRBJ2-7
V gene: TRBV4-1
CDR3 length: 15
CDR3 protein: CASSQDLTGTYEQYF
CDR3 DNA: TGCGCCAGCAGCCAAGACCTTACAGGGACCTACGAGCAGTACTTC

D gene: TRBD1
clone size: -
J gene: TRBJ2-7
V gene: TRBV19
CDR3 length: 14
CDR3 protein: CASRTTGSGYEQYF
CDR3 DNA: TGTGCCAGTAGGACGACAGGGTCTGGCTACGAGCAGTACTTC

D gene: -
clone size: -
J gene: TRBJ1-4
V gene: TRBV6-6
CDR3 length: 14
CDR3 protein: CASSYSSSGEKLFF
CDR3 DNA: TGTGCCAGCAGTTACTCGTCATCAGGCGAAAAACTGTTTTTT

D gene: -
clone size: -
J gene: TRBJ1-1
V gene: TRBV28
CDR3 length: 13
CDR3 protein: CASSLLGGWEAFF
CDR3 DNA: TGTGCCAGCAGTTTACTGGGGGGGTGGGAGGCTTTCTTT

D gene: -
clone size: -
J gene: TRBJ1-2
V gene: TRBV30
CDR3 length: 13
CDR3 protein: CAWRRDRHYGYTF
CDR3 DNA: TGTGCCTGGAGAAGAGACCGTCACTATGGCTACACCTTC

D gene: -
clone size: once
J gene: TRBJ1-2
V gene: TRBV15
CDR3 length: 14
CDR3 protein: CATSRALNSYGYTF
CDR3 DNA: TGTGCCACCAGCAGGGCTCTTAATAGCTATGGCTACACCTTC

D gene: TRBD1
clone size: -
J gene: TRBJ1-1
V gene: TRBV27
CDR3 length: 15
CDR3 protein: CASSAPGQGYTEAFF
CDR3 DNA: TGTGCCAGCAGTGCTCCGGGACAGGGCTACACTGAAGCTTTCTTT

D gene: TRBD2
clone size: -
J gene: TRBJ2-7
V gene: TRBV10-2
CDR3 length: 15
CDR3 protein: CASRGTSGIFYEQYF
CDR3 DNA: TGCGCCAGCAGGGGGACTAGCGGGATTTTCTACGAGCAGTACTTC

D gene: -
clone size: once
J gene: TRBJ1-3
V gene: TRBV6-5
CDR3 length: 15
CDR3 protein: CASSYSGSSGNTIYF
CDR3 DNA: TGTGCCAGCAGTTACTCAGGTTCATCTGGAAACACCATATATTTT

D gene: -
clone size: -
J gene: TRBJ2-5
V gene: TRBV29-1
CDR3 length: 11
CDR3 protein: CSGPLGETQYF
CDR3 DNA: TGCAGCGGCCCGTTGGGTGAGACCCAGTACTTC

D gene: TRBD1
clone size: -
J gene: TRBJ2-7
V gene: TRBV9
CDR3 length: 14
CDR3 protein: CASSPGQDHYEQYF
CDR3 DNA: TGTGCCAGCAGCCCGGGACAGGACCACTACGAGCAGTACTTC

D gene: -
clone size: -
J gene: TRBJ1-2
V gene: TRBV10-3
CDR3 length: 12
CDR3 protein: CAISEKDYGYTF
CDR3 DNA: TGTGCCATCAGTGAGAAGGACTATGGCTACACCTTC

D gene: -
clone size: -
J gene: TRBJ2-7
V gene: TRBV6-5
CDR3 length: 13
CDR3 protein: CASSHRTSHEQYF
CDR3 DNA: TGTGCCAGCAGTCACCGGACGTCCCACGAGCAGTACTTC

D gene: -
clone size: -
J gene: TRBJ1-3
V gene: TRBV12-5
CDR3 length: 13
CDR3 protein: CASGPVSGNTIYF
CDR3 DNA: TGTGCTAGTGGCCCTGTCTCTGGAAACACCATATATTTT

D gene: -
clone size: -
J gene: TRBJ2-7
V gene: TRBV7-6
CDR3 length: 14
CDR3 protein: CASSLGLMNYEQYF
CDR3 DNA: TGTGCCAGCAGCTTAGGACTGATGAACTACGAGCAGTACTTC

D gene: TRBD1
clone size: -
J gene: TRBJ2-7
V gene: TRBV7-9
CDR3 length: 15
CDR3 protein: CASSPTGGSVYEQYF
CDR3 DNA: TGTGCCAGCAGCCCGACAGGGGGCTCAGTCTACGAGCAGTACTTC

D gene: -
clone size: -
J gene: TRBJ2-5
V gene: TRBV29-1
CDR3 length: 13
CDR3 protein: CSVDLGATETQYF
CDR3 DNA: TGCAGCGTTGATTTAGGGGCTACGGAGACCCAGTACTTC

D gene: -
clone size: -
J gene: TRBJ2-7
V gene: TRBV6-5
CDR3 length: 14
CDR3 protein: CASSYSISAGEQYF
CDR3 DNA: TGTGCCAGCAGTTACTCCATTTCGGCGGGCGAGCAGTACTTC

D gene: -
clone size: once
J gene: TRBJ2-5
V gene: TRBV6-6
CDR3 length: 15
CDR3 protein: CASRPQGLGQETQYF
CDR3 DNA: TGTGCCAGCAGACCACAGGGATTGGGCCAAGAGACCCAGTACTTC

D gene: TRBD1
clone size: -
J gene: TRBJ2-7
V gene: TRBV19
CDR3 length: 15
CDR3 protein: CASSHRQGSSYEQYF
CDR3 DNA: TGTGCCAGTAGCCATCGACAGGGGAGCTCCTACGAGCAGTACTTC

D gene: -
clone size: once
J gene: TRBJ2-5
V gene: TRBV11-2
CDR3 length: 15
CDR3 protein: CASSLVYGEQETQYF
CDR3 DNA: TGTGCCAGCAGCTTAGTATATGGGGAGCAAGAGACCCAGTACTTC

D gene: TRBD2
clone size: -
J gene: TRBJ2-5
V gene: TRBV5-4
CDR3 length: 15
CDR3 protein: CASSLALAGGETQYF
CDR3 DNA: TGTGCCAGCAGCTTGGCGCTAGCGGGAGGAGAGACCCAGTACTTC

D gene: TRBD1
clone size: -
J gene: TRBJ2-3
V gene: TRBV19
CDR3 length: 14
CDR3 protein: CASSTTGGTDTQYF
CDR3 DNA: TGTGCCAGTAGTACAACAGGGGGCACAGATACGCAGTATTTT

D gene: -
clone size: -
J gene: TRBJ1-1
V gene: TRBV7-2
CDR3 length: 13
CDR3 protein: CASSDHPNTEAFF
CDR3 DNA: TGTGCCAGCAGCGACCACCCGAACACTGAAGCTTTCTTT

D gene: TRBD1
clone size: -
J gene: TRBJ1-4
V gene: TRBV29-1
CDR3 length: 14
CDR3 protein: CSVASGTVSEKLFF
CDR3 DNA: TGCAGCGTTGCTAGCGGGACAGTGAGCGAAAAACTGTTTTTT

D gene: -
clone size: -
J gene: TRBJ1-5
V gene: TRBV19
CDR3 length: 14
CDR3 protein: CASQPGEGNQPQHF
CDR3 DNA: TGTGCCAGTCAACCTGGGGAGGGCAATCAGCCCCAGCATTTT

D gene: -
clone size: -
J gene: TRBJ2-7
V gene: TRBV12-5
CDR3 length: 23
CDR3 protein: CASGLVLGNTGLFLTRPTYEQYF
CDR3 DNA: TGTGCTAGTGGTTTGGTACTGGGGAATACTGGGCTTTTTTTGACACGACCAACCTACGAGCAGTACTTC

D gene: TRBD1
clone size: -
J gene: TRBJ2-5
V gene: TRBV4-1
CDR3 length: 15
CDR3 protein: CASSQGQGALETQYF
CDR3 DNA: TGCGCCAGCAGCCAAGGACAGGGGGCGTTAGAGACCCAGTACTTC

D gene: TRBD1
clone size: -
J gene: TRBJ2-7
V gene: TRBV10-3
CDR3 length: 17
CDR3 protein: CAISDPWYGTVSYEQYF
CDR3 DNA: TGTGCCATCAGTGATCCATGGTACGGGACAGTGTCCTACGAGCAGTACTTC

D gene: TRBD2
clone size: -
J gene: TRBJ2-1
V gene: TRBV6-5
CDR3 length: 12
CDR3 protein: CASSDPGTKEFF
CDR3 DNA: TGTGCCAGCAGTGACCCCGGGACTAAGGAGTTCTTC